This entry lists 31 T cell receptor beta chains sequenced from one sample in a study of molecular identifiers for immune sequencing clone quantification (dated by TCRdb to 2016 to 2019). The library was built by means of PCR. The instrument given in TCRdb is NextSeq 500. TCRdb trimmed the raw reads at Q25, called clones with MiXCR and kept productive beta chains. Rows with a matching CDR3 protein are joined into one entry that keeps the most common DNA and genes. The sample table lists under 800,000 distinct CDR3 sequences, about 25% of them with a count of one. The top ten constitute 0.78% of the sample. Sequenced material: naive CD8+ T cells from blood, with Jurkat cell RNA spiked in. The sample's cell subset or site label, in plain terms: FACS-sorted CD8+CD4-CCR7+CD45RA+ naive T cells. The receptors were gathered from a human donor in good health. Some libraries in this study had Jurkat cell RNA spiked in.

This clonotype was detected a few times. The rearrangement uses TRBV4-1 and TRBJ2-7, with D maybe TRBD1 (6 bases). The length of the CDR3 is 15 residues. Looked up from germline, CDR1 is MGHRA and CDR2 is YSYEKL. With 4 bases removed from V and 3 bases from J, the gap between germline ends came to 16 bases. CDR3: CASSPTGNPHYEQYF. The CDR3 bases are TGCGCCAGCAGCCCAACAGGGAATCCCCACTACGAGCAGTACTTC.

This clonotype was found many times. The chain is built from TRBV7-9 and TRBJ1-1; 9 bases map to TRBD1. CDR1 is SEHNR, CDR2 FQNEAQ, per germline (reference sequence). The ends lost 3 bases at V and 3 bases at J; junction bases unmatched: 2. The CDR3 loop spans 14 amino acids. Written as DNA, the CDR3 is TGTGCCAGCAGCTTGGACAGGGGCCACACTGAAGCTTTCTTT. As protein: CASSLDRGHTEAFF.

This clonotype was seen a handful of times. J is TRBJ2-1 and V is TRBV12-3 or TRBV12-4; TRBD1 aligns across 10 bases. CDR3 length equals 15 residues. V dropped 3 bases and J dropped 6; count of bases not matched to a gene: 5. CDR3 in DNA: TGTGCCAGCAGTTTGGTGGGACAGGGGACCAATGAGCAGTTCTTC. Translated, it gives CASSLVGQGTNEQFF.

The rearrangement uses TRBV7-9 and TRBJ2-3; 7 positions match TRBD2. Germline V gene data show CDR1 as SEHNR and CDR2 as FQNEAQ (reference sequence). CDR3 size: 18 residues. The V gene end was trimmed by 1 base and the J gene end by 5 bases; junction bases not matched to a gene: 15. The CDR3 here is CASSLESSGNLIGDTQYF. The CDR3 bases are TGTGCCAGCAGCTTAGAGTCTAGCGGAAACCTGATAGGAGATACGCAGTATTTT.

CDR3: CAWGSGGRAYEQYF. The CDR3 nucleotides read TGTGCCTGGGGCTCGGGCGGGAGGGCCTACGAGCAGTACTTC. The J gene is TRBJ2-7, the V gene TRBV30, with 9 bases matching TRBD2. The germline gives CDR1 GTSNPN, CDR2 SVGIG (reference sequence). With V trimmed by 5 bases and J by 2 bases, 7 bases remained unmatched. The CDR3 has 14 amino acids.

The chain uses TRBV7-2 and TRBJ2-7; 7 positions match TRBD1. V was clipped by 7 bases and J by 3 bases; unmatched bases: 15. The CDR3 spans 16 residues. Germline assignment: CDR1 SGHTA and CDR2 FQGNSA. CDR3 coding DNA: TGTGCCAGCACCAGCACGGGACAGAAGATACTCTACGAGCAGTACTTC. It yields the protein CASTSTGQKILYEQYF.

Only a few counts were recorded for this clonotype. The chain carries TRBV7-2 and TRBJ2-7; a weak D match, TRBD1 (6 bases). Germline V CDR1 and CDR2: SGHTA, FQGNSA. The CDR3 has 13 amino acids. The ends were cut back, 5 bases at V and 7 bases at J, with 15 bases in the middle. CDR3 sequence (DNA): TGTGCCAGCAGCCGAGGGACATGGGGAGAGCAGTACTTC. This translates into CASSRGTWGEQYF. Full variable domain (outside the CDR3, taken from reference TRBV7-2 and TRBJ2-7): GAGVSQSPSNKVTEKGKDVELRCDPISGHTALYWYRQSLGQGLEFLIYFQGNSAPDKSGLPSDRFSAERTGGSVSTLTIQRTQQEDSAVYLCASSRGTWGEQYFGPGTRLTVT.

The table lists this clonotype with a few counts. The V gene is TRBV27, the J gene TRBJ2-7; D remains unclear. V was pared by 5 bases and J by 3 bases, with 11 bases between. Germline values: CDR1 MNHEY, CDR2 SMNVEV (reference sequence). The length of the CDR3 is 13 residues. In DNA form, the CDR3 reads TGTGCCAGCAGTGAAGGCAGCAACTACGAGCAGTACTTC. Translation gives CASSEGSNYEQYF.

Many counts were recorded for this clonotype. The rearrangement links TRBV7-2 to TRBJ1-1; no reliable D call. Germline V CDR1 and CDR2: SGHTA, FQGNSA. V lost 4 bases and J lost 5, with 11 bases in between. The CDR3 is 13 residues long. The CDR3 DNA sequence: TGTGCCAGCAGCTCCCTGGCGGGGACTGAAGCTTTCTTT. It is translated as CASSSLAGTEAFF.

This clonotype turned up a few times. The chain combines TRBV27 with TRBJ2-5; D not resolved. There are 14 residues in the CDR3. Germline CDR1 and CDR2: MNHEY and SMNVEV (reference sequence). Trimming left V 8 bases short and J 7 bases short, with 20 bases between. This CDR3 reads CASGLSASMATQYF. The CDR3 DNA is TGTGCCAGCGGGTTGTCGGCCAGTATGGCGACCCAGTACTTC.

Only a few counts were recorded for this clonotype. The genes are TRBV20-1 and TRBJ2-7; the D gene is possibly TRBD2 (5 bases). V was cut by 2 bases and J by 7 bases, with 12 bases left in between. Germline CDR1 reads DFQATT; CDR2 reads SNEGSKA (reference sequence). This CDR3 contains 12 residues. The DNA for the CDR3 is TGCAGTGCTAGAATCGGGGTCCTTGAGCAGTACTTC. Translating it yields CSARIGVLEQYF.

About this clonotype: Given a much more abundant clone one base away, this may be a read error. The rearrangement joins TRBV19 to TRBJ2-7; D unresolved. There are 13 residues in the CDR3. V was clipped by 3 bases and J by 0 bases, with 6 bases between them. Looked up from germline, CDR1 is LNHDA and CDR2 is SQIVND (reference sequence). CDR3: CASSIGCSYEQYF. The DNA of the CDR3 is TGTGCCAGTAGTATTGGGTGCTCCTACGAGCAGTACTTC.

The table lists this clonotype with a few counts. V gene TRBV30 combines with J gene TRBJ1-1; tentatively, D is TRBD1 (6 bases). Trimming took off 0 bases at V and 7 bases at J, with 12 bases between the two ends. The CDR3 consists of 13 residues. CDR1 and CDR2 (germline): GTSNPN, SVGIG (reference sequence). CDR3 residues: CAWSVLQGGEAFF. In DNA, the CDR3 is TGTGCCTGGAGTGTACTACAGGGAGGTGAAGCTTTCTTT. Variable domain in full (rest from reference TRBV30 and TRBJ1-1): SQTIHQWPATLVQPVGSPLSLECTVEGTSNPNLYWYRQAAGRGLQLLFYSVGIGQISSEVPQNLSASRPQDRQFILSSKKLLLSDSGFYLCAWSVLQGGEAFFGQGTRLTVV.

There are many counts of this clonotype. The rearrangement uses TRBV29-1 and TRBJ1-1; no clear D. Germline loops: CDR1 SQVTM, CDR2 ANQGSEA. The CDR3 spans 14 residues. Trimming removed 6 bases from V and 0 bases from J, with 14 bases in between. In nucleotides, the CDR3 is TGCAGCGTAGCAGACATGGATATGAACACTGAAGCTTTCTTT. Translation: CSVADMDMNTEAFF.

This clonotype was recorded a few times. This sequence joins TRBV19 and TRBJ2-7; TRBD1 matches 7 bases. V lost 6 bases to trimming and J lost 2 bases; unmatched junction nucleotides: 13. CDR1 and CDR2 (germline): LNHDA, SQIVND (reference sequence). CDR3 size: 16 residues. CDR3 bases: TGTGCCAGTAGCAATCTTACAGGGGTCGCAACCTACGAGCAGTACTTC. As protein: CASSNLTGVATYEQYF.

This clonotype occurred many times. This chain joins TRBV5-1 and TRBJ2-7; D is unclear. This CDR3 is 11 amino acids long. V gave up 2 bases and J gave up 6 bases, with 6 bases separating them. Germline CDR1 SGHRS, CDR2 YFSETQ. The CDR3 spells CASSFRSEQYF. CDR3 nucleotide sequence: TGCGCCAGCAGCTTTCGTTCCGAGCAGTACTTC.

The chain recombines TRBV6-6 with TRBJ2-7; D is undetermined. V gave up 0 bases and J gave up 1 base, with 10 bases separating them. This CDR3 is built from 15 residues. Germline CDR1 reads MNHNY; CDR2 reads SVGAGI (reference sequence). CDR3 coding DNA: TGTGCCAGCAGTTACTCGTCGCCGACGTCCTACGAGCAGTACTTC. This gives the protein CASSYSSPTSYEQYF.

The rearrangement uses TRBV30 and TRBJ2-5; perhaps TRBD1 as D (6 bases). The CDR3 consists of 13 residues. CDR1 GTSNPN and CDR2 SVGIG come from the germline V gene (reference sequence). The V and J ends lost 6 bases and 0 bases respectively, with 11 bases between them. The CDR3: CACETGHQETQYF. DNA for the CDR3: TGTGCCTGCGAGACAGGCCACCAAGAGACCCAGTACTTC.

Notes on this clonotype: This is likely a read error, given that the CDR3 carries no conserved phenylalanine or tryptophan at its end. The CDR3 nucleotides read TGTGCCAGCAGCCCCGGGACTAGCGGGGGTTTGGATGAGCAGTTCTAC. Translated: CASSPGTSGGLDEQFY. This chain links TRBV3-1 with TRBJ2-1; 14 nucleotides agree with TRBD2. Germline CDR1 is LGHDT and CDR2 is YNNKEL (reference sequence). The CDR3 length is 16 residues. Unmatched junction bases numbered 7, after V lost 4 bases and J lost 8 bases.

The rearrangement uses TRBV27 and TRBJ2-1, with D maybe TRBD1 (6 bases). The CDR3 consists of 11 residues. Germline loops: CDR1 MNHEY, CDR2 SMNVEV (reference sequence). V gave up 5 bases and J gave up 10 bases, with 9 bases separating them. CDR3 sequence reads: CASSTTGEQFF. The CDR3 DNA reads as TGTGCCAGCAGTACCACAGGGGAGCAGTTCTTC.

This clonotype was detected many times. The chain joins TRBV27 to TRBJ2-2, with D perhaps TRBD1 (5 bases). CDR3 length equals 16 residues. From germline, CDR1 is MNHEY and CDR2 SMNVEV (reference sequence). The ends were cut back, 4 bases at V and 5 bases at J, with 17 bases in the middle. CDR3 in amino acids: CASSSGLRITTGELFF. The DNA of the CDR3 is TGTGCCAGCAGTTCAGGGTTGCGAATAACGACCGGGGAGCTGTTTTTT.

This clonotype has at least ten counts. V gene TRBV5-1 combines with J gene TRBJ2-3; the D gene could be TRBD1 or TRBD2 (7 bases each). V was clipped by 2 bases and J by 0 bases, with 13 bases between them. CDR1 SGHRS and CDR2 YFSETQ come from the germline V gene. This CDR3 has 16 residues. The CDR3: CASSLAGQHSTDTQYF. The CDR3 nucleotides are TGCGCCAGCAGCTTAGCGGGACAGCATAGCACAGATACGCAGTATTTT.

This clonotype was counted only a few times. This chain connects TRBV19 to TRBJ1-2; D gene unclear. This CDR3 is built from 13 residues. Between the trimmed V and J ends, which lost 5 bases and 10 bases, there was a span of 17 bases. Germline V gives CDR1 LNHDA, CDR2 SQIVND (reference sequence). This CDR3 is CASSPPIGINYTF. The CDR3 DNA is TGTGCCAGTAGTCCTCCCATCGGAATCAACTACACCTTC. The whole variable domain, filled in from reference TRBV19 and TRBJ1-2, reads DGGITQSPKYLFRKEGQNVTLSCEQNLNHDAMYWYRQDPGQGLRLIYYSQIVNDFQKGDIAEGYSVSREKKESFPLTVTSAQKNPTAFYLCASSPPIGINYTFGSGTRLTVV.

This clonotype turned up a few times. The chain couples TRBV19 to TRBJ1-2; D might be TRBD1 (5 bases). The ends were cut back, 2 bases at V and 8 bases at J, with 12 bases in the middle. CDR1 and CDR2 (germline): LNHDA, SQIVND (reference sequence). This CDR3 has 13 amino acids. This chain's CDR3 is CASSIFPGNGYTF. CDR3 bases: TGTGCCAGTAGTATATTCCCAGGGAACGGCTACACCTTC.

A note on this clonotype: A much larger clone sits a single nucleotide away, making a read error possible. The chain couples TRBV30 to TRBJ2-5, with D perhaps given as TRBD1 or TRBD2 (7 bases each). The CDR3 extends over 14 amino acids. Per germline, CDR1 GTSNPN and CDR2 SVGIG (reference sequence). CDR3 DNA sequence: TGTGCCTGGAGTTGGGCCAGCGGGACAGAGCCCCAGTACTTC. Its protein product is CAWSWASGTEPQYF.

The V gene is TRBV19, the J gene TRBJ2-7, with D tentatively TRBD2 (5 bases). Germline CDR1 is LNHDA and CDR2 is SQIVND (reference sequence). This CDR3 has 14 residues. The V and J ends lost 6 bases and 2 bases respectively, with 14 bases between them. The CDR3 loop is CASSPVSGAYEQYF. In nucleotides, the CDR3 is TGTGCCAGTAGCCCCGTTTCCGGGGCCTACGAGCAGTACTTC.

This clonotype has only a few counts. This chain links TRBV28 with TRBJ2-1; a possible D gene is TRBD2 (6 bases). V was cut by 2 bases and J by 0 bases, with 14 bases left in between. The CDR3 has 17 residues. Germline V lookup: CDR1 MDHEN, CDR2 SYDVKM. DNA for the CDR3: TGTGCCAGCAGTTTAACCGGGACTTTGAGCTCCTACAATGAGCAGTTCTTC. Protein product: CASSLTGTLSSYNEQFF.

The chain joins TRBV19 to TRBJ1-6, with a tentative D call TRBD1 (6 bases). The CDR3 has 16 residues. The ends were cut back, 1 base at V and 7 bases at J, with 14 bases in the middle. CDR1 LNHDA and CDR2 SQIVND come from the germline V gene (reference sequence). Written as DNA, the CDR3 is TGTGCCAGTAGTATAGGACGGTCAGGGGACAATTCACCCCTCCACTTT. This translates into CASSIGRSGDNSPLHF.

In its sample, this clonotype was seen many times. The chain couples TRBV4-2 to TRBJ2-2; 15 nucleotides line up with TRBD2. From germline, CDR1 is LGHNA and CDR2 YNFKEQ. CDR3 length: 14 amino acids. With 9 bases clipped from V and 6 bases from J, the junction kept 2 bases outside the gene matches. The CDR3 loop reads CASGTSGRPGELFF. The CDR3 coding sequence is TGTGCCAGTGGGACTAGCGGGAGGCCCGGGGAGCTGTTTTTT.

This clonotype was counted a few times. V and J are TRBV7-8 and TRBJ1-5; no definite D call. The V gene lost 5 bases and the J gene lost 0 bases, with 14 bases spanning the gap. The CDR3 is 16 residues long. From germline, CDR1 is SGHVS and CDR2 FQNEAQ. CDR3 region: CASSALTTHSNQPQHF. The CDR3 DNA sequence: TGTGCCAGCAGCGCATTAACAACTCATAGCAATCAGCCCCAGCATTTT.

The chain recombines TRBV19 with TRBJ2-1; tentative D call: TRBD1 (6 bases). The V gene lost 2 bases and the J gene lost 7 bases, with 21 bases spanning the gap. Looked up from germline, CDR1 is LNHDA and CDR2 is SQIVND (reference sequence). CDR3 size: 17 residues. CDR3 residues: CASSIKNLGHAWNEQFF. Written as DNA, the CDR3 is TGTGCCAGTAGTATAAAAAATCTGGGACATGCATGGAATGAGCAGTTCTTC.